The T cell receptor (beta chain) described here comes from a study of identifying expanded T cells in peripheral blood. V was clipped by 1 base and J by 4 bases, with 15 bases between them. The CDR3 contains 15 residues. Germline assignment: CDR1 SGHRS and CDR2 YFSETQ. Profiling relied on immunoSEQ multiplex PCR, and the TCRdb table lists in-frame clones only, not all of them. Among approximately 91,000 clones listed, around 88% were seen once. Details on this clone: No antigen is known for it.

Study results and caveats: Variance in clone template counts between approximately 2-week samples significantly increased with total template count across all healthy donors.

Sequencing used blood. The clonotype originates from a person aged 18 to 75 in good health. The gene calls are TRBV5-1 and TRBJ2-7; D could derive from TRBD1 or TRBD2 (5 bases each). The CDR3 loop is CASSLKSGTGYEQYF. CDR3 DNA sequence: TGCGCCAGCAGCTTGAAATCCGGGACGGGATACGAGCAGTACTTC.